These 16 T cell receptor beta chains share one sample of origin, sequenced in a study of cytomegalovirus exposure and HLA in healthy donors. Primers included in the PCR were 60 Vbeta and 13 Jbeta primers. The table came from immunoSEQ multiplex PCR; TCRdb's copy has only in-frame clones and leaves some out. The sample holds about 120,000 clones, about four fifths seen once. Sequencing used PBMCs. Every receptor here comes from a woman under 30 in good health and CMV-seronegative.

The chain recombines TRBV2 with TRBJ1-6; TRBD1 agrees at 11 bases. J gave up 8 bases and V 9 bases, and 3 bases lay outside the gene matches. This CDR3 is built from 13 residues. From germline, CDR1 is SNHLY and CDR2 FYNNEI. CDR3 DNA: TGTGCCAGTGGACAGGGGGCGGATTCACCCCTCCACTTT. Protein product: CASGQGADSPLHF.

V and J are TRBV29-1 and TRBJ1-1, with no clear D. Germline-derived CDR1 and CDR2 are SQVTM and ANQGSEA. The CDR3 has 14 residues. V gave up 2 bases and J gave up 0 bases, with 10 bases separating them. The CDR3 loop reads CSVENQKLNTEAFF. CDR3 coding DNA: TGCAGCGTTGAAAACCAGAAATTGAACACTGAAGCTTTCTTT.

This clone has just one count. CDR3 in amino acids: CASSLQGGGNQPQHF. CDR3 bases: TGTGCCAGCAGTCTCCAGGGCGGCGGCAATCAGCCCCAGCATTTT. This chain connects TRBV28 to TRBJ1-5; tentative D call: TRBD1 (5 bases). V was pared by 5 bases and J by 2 bases, with 13 bases between. Germline lookup yields CDR1 MDHEN and CDR2 SYDVKM. The CDR3 covers 15 residues.

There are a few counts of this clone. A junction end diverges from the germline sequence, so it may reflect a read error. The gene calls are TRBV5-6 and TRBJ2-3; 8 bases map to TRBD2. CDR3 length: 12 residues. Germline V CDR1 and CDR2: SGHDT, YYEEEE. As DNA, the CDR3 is TGTGCCAGCAGCATTCCCGGGGGGGATCCTAATTTT. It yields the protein CASSIPGGDPNF.

CDR3 DNA: TGTGCCAGCAGCAAAGCGCCGGACAGGATGAGCTCTGGGGCCAACGTCCTGACTTTC. Amino acid sequence: CASSKAPDRMSSGANVLTF. This sequence joins TRBV21-1 and TRBJ2-6; the table assigns TRBD1, which was not confirmed against the DNA. TRBV21-1 is shown as a pseudogene. CDR3 length: 19 amino acids.

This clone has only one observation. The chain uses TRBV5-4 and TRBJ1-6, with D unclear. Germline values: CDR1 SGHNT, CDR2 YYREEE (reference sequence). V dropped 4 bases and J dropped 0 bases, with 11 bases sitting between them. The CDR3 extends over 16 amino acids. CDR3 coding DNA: TGTGCCAGCAGCGCTGACTTCCGCTCCTATAATTCACCCCTCCACTTT. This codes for CASSADFRSYNSPLHF. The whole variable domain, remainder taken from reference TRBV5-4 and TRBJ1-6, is ETGVTQSPTHLIKTRGQQVTLRCSSQSGHNTVSWYQQALGQGPQFIFQYYREEENGRGNFPPRFSGLQFPNYSSELNVNALELDDSALYLCASSADFRSYNSPLHFGNGTRLTVT.

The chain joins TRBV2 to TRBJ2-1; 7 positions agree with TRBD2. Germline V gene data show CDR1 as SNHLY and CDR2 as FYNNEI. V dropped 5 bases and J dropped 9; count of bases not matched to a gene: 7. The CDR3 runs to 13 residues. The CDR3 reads CASSPREAGEQFF. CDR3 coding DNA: TGTGCCAGCAGTCCCCGGGAGGCGGGTGAGCAGTTCTTC.

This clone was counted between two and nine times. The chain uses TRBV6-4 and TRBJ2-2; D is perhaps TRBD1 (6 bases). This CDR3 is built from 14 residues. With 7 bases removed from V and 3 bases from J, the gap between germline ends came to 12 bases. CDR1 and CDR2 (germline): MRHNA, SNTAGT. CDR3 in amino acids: CASTPNRDTGELFF. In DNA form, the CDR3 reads TGTGCCAGCACCCCTAACAGGGACACCGGGGAGCTGTTTTTT.

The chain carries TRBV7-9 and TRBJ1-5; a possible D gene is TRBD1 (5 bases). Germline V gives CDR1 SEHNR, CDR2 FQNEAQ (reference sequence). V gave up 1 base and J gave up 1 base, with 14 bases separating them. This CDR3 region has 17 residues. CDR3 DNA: TGTGCCAGCAGCTTAGAGAGCTCTCACAGGAGCAATCAGCCCCAGCATTTT. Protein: CASSLESSHRSNQPQHF.

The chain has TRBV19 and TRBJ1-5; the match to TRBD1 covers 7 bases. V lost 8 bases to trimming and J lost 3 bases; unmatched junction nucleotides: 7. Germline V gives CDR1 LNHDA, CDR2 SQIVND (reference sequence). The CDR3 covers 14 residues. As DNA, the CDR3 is TGTGCCAGTGCAAAACAGGGGATCAATCAGCCCCAGCATTTT. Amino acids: CASAKQGINQPQHF.

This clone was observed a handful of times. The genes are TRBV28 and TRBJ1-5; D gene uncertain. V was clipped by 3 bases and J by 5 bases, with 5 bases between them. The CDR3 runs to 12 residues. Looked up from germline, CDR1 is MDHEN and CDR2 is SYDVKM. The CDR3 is CASSLEDQPQHF. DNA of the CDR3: TGTGCCAGCAGTTTGGAGGATCAGCCCCAGCATTTT.

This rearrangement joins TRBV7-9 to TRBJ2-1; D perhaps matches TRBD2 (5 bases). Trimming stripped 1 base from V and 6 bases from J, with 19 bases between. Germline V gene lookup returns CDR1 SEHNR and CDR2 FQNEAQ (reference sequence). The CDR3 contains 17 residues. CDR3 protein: CASSLVMTEELGNEQFF. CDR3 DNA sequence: TGTGCCAGCAGCTTAGTGATGACTGAGGAACTAGGCAATGAGCAGTTCTTC.

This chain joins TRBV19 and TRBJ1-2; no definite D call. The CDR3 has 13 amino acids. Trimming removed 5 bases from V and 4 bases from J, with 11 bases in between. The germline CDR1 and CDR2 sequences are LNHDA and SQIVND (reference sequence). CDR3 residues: CASSPTASYGYTF. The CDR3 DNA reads TGTGCCAGTAGTCCTACAGCATCCTATGGCTACACCTTC.

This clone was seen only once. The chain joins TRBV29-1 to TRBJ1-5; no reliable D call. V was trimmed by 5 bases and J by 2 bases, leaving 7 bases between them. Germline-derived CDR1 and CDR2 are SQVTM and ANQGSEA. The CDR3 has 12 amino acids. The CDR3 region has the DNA TGCAGCGTTCGGGATGGCAATCAGCCCCAGCATTTT. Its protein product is CSVRDGNQPQHF.

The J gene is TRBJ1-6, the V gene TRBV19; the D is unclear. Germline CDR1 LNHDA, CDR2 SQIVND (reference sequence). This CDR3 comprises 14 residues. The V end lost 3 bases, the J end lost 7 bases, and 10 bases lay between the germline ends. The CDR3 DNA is TGTGCCAGTAGTATGAGCAGCGGAAATTCACCCCTCCACTTT. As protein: CASSMSSGNSPLHF.

This CDR3 is CAWAKGSGLNEQFF. CDR3 nucleotides: TGTGCCTGGGCCAAGGGAAGCGGGCTGAATGAGCAGTTCTTC. The J gene is TRBJ2-1, the V gene TRBV30; D is perhaps TRBD2 (6 bases). CDR1 and CDR2 (germline): GTSNPN, SVGIG (reference sequence). V was trimmed by 5 bases and J by 7 bases, leaving 18 bases between them. The CDR3 covers 14 residues.